This entry lists 26 T cell receptor beta chains sequenced from one sample in a study of beta chain features in type 1 diabetes. Sequencing targeted expressed TCRB transcripts, as all isolated RNA had been reverse transcribed. Data came from immunoSEQ multiplex PCR; TCRdb stores just in-frame clones and leaves some out. This repertoire shows around 150,000 clones, roughly 7.2% found once; its top ten account for around 1.5%. Specimen: central memory CD4+ T cells from blood. The receptor set was obtained from a woman between 25 and 40 years old in good health.

This clone was recorded many times. This chain uses TRBV11-2 with TRBJ2-3, with 9 nucleotides matching TRBD1. Germline CDR1 reads SGHAT; CDR2 reads FQNNGV. J lost 5 bases, V lost 5 bases, and 8 bases had no gene match. The CDR3 consists of 15 residues. The CDR3, as DNA: TGTGCCAGCAGCCGTGGGACAGGGTCAGGAGATACGCAGTATTTT. Amino acids: CASSRGTGSGDTQYF.

This chain joins TRBV9 and TRBJ2-5; tentative D call: TRBD2 (5 bases). The germline V gene encodes CDR1 SGDLS and CDR2 YYNGEE. Trimming cost V 3 bases and J 3 bases, with 15 bases left between them. CDR3 length: 15 residues. The CDR3 loop is CASSASDWKKETQYF. The CDR3 coding sequence is TGTGCCAGCAGCGCCTCGGACTGGAAAAAAGAGACCCAGTACTTC.

The chain recombines TRBV28 with TRBJ2-7, with 10 bases identical to TRBD2. Per the germline V gene, CDR1 is MDHEN and CDR2 is SYDVKM. The length of the CDR3 is 15 residues. The trim removed 6 bases at V and 0 bases at J, leaving 5 bases unmatched. The CDR3 region is CASSSLAGASYEQYF. DNA for the CDR3: TGTGCCAGCAGCTCCCTAGCGGGAGCCTCCTACGAGCAGTACTTC. The whole variable domain, remainder taken from reference TRBV28 and TRBJ2-7, is DVKVTQSSRYLVKRTGEKVFLECVQDMDHENMFWYRQDPGLGLRLIYFSYDVKMKEKGDIPEGYSVSREKKERFSLILESASTNQTSMYLCASSSLAGASYEQYFGPGTRLTVT.

This clone was observed a handful of times. This chain connects TRBV5-4 to TRBJ2-3, with D uncertain. Germline V gene sequence: CDR1 SGHNT, CDR2 YYREEE (reference sequence). The CDR3 spans 15 residues. Deletions cut 1 base from V and 1 base from J, with 10 bases between. CDR3 coding DNA: TGTGCCAGCAGCTTGAAATCTCAGGGCACAGATACGCAGTATTTT. Translated: CASSLKSQGTDTQYF. The full variable domain, its missing parts supplied by reference TRBV5-4 and TRBJ2-3, is ETGVTQSPTHLIKTRGQQVTLRCSSQSGHNTVSWYQQALGQGPQFIFQYYREEENGRGNFPPRFSGLQFPNYSSELNVNALELDDSALYLCASSLKSQGTDTQYFGPGTRLTVL.

This clone was recorded a few times. The chain recombines TRBV6-1 with TRBJ2-1, with 8 bases fitting TRBD1. Trimming took 3 bases from V and 9 from J; bases not matched to a gene: 4. The CDR3 is made up of 13 amino acids. Germline-derived CDR1 and CDR2 are MNHNS and SASEGT. CDR3 sequence: CASSDGQGTEQFF. In DNA form, the CDR3 reads TGTGCCAGCAGTGACGGACAGGGCACTGAGCAGTTCTTC.

DNA of the CDR3: TGTGCCAGCAGTGAACTAGCGGGAGGCTACAATGAGCAGTTCTTC. Residues: CASSELAGGYNEQFF. V and J are TRBV2 and TRBJ2-1; 11 bases line up with TRBD2. This CDR3 spans 15 amino acids. Trimming cost V 2 bases and J 3 bases; bases outside gene matches: 0. Germline CDR1 reads SNHLY; CDR2 reads FYNNEI. The full variable domain, with the rest looked up from reference TRBV2 and TRBJ2-1, is EPEVTQTPSHQVTQMGQEVILRCVPISNHLYFYWYRQILGQKVEFLVSFYNNEISEKSEIFDDQFSVERPDGSNFTLKIRSTKLEDSAMYFCASSELAGGYNEQFFGPGTRLTVL.

The chain combines TRBV28 with TRBJ1-1, with 9 bases matching TRBD1. The V and J ends lost 3 bases and 5 bases, in that order; junction bases with no gene match: 7. CDR1 is MDHEN and CDR2 is SYDVKM in the germline V gene. The CDR3 spans 15 residues. This chain's CDR3 is CASSLAGQGRTEAFF. The DNA for the CDR3 is TGTGCCAGCAGTTTGGCTGGACAGGGGAGGACTGAAGCTTTCTTT.

This clone was seen ten or more times. The gene calls are TRBV5-1 and TRBJ2-1; D is undetermined. The germline V gene encodes CDR1 SGHRS and CDR2 YFSETQ. CDR3 length: 13 amino acids. The V gene lost 5 bases and the J gene lost 7 bases, with 13 bases spanning the gap. The CDR3 coding sequence is TGCGCCAGCAGATCCGGCCCTAGGAATGAGCAGTTCTTC. Translated, it gives CASRSGPRNEQFF.

This clone has only a few counts. The V call is TRBV7-2, the J call TRBJ1-5, with unresolved D. Germline CDR1 and CDR2: SGHTA and FQGNSA. The CDR3 totals 14 residues. V lost 5 bases and J lost 2, with 10 bases in between. Here the CDR3 DNA reads TGTGCCAGCAGCAACAGCCCTGGCAATCAGCCCCAGCATTTT. This codes for CASSNSPGNQPQHF.

The rearrangement uses TRBV5-4 and TRBJ2-1; the match to TRBD1 covers 9 bases. The germline V gene has CDR1 SGHNT and CDR2 YYREEE (reference sequence). V was clipped by 4 bases and J by 7 bases; unmatched bases: 9. The CDR3 runs 15 residues. CDR3 in DNA: TGTGCCAGCAGCCAGATAGGGACAGGGTTGAATGAGCAGTTCTTC. It is translated as CASSQIGTGLNEQFF.

This rearrangement joins TRBV19 to TRBJ2-2; possible D gene TRBD2, 6 bases. The CDR3 has 15 amino acids. CDR1 LNHDA and CDR2 SQIVND come from the germline V gene (reference sequence). V was cut by 5 bases and J by 4 bases, with 14 bases left in between. The CDR3 loop reads CASSSGRGLTGELFF. The CDR3 nucleotides read TGTGCCAGTAGTTCTGGGCGGGGCCTCACCGGGGAGCTGTTTTTT.

This clone showed up just a few times. V usage is TRBV7-2 and J usage is TRBJ2-7, with a weak D call TRBD2 (5 bases). Germline assignment: CDR1 SGHTA and CDR2 FQGNSA. The CDR3 spans 11 residues. V gave up 5 bases and J gave up 7 bases, with 9 bases separating them. The CDR3 reads CASSAGREQYF. The CDR3 coding sequence is TGTGCCAGCAGCGCGGGCAGGGAGCAGTACTTC.

V and J are TRBV7-2 and TRBJ1-1; D gene ambiguous. V lost 4 bases and J lost 1, with 13 bases in between. This CDR3 has 15 residues. Per the germline V gene, CDR1 is SGHTA and CDR2 is FQGNSA. The CDR3 sequence: CASSSRGRGNTEAFF. CDR3 DNA sequence: TGTGCCAGCAGCTCAAGAGGGCGAGGGAACACTGAAGCTTTCTTT.

This clone was seen more than once but under ten times. The J gene is TRBJ1-4, the V gene TRBV28; 7 positions agree with TRBD1. The V segment lost 4 bases and the J segment 3 bases; nucleotides outside the gene matches: 2. This CDR3 is built from 14 residues. Looked up from germline, CDR1 is MDHEN and CDR2 is SYDVKM. CDR3 amino acids: CASSSQGANEKLFF. The CDR3 bases are TGTGCCAGCAGTTCCCAGGGGGCTAATGAAAAACTGTTTTTT.

The rearrangement uses TRBV7-2 and TRBJ1-4, with a tentative D call TRBD1 (5 bases). Per the germline V gene, CDR1 is SGHTA and CDR2 is FQGNSA. This CDR3 spans 16 amino acids. The V end was cut by 3 bases, the J end by 3 bases, with 14 bases between. In DNA, the CDR3 is TGTGCCAGCAGCTTGGATAGCGGGGCTTCTAATGAAAAACTGTTTTTT. This sequence encodes CASSLDSGASNEKLFF. Combining the CDR3 with reference TRBV7-2 and TRBJ1-4 gives the whole variable domain GAGVSQSPSNKVTEKGKDVELRCDPISGHTALYWYRQSLGQGLEFLIYFQGNSAPDKSGLPSDRFSAERTGGSVSTLTIQRTQQEDSAVYLCASSLDSGASNEKLFFGSGTQLSVL.

The chain is built from TRBV27 and TRBJ1-2; TRBD1 matches at 11 bases. Per the germline V gene, CDR1 is MNHEY and CDR2 is SMNVEV (reference sequence). CDR3 length: 16 amino acids. V gave up 6 bases and J gave up 3 bases; unmatched junction bases: 9. CDR3 in amino acids: CASSPSPGQGDYGYTF. CDR3 DNA sequence: TGTGCCAGCAGCCCGAGCCCGGGACAGGGGGACTATGGCTACACCTTC.

The chain employs TRBV7-8 and TRBJ2-2; 9 bases agree with TRBD1. This CDR3 is built from 15 residues. Germline loops: CDR1 SGHVS, CDR2 FQNEAQ. Germline trimming cut 4 bases from V and 6 bases from J; bases unmatched to any gene: 6. CDR3 sequence (DNA): TGTGCCAGCAGCTCCCAGGGACAGGGCCCCGGGGAGCTGTTTTTT. Protein sequence: CASSSQGQGPGELFF. The complete variable domain, with remaining parts taken from reference TRBV7-8 and TRBJ2-2, reads GAGVSQSPRYKVAKRGQDVALRCDPISGHVSLFWYQQALGQGPEFLTYFQNEAQLDKSGLPSDRFFAERPEGSVSTLKIQRTQQEDSAVYLCASSSQGQGPGELFFGEGSRLTVL.

This clone was seen a handful of times. The rearrangement joins TRBV13 to TRBJ2-7, with 8 bases aligning to TRBD1. The ends lost 6 bases at V and 5 bases at J; junction bases unmatched: 6. Germline V CDR1 and CDR2: PRHDT, FYEKMQ (reference sequence). The CDR3 length is 13 residues. CDR3 region: CASRLDRAHEQYF. The CDR3 DNA follows: TGTGCCAGCAGATTGGACAGGGCCCACGAGCAGTACTTC.

The V and J genes are TRBV4-3 and TRBJ2-7, with D perhaps TRBD1 (7 bases). The CDR3 sequence is 15 residues long. V was shortened by 1 base and J by 1 base, with 11 bases between the two germline ends. Per germline, CDR1 LGHNA and CDR2 YSLEER. CDR3 coding DNA: TGCGCCAGCAGCCAAGTGGCGGGACAGTCCTACGAGCAGTACTTC. This sequence encodes CASSQVAGQSYEQYF.

A few counts support this clone. This sequence joins TRBV28 and TRBJ2-2, with D unresolved. V gave up 7 bases and J gave up 4 bases, with 13 bases separating them. This CDR3 is 14 amino acids long. The germline V gene encodes CDR1 MDHEN and CDR2 SYDVKM. This CDR3 reads CASTPSVATGELFF. In DNA form, the CDR3 reads TGTGCCAGCACCCCCTCCGTGGCCACCGGGGAGCTGTTTTTT.

This clone was detected many times. Within the sample, other DNA sequences also encode this same CDR3. The rearrangement links TRBV6-5 to TRBJ1-1; D is uncertain. This CDR3 is built from 13 residues. CDR1 and CDR2 (germline): MNHEY, SVGAGI. V lost 6 bases and J 2 bases, leaving 10 bases between the germline ends. CDR3 protein: CASSFQKNTEAFF. CDR3 DNA: TGTGCCAGCAGCTTTCAGAAAAACACTGAAGCTTTCTTT.

This chain uses TRBV11-2 with TRBJ2-5; a possible D gene is TRBD1 (6 bases). CDR1 is SGHAT, CDR2 FQNNGV, per germline. V dropped 5 bases and J dropped 4 bases, with 17 bases sitting between them. This CDR3 contains 15 residues. CDR3 nucleotides: TGTGCCAGCAGCCGAGACAGGACCGGGTCAGAGACCCAGTACTTC. Protein sequence: CASSRDRTGSETQYF.

This clone was counted only a few times. J is TRBJ1-5 and V is TRBV4-2; tentative D call: TRBD1 (5 bases). The V end lost 4 bases, the J end lost 4 bases, and 17 bases lay between the germline ends. Germline CDR1 reads LGHNA; CDR2 reads YNFKEQ. The CDR3 contains 16 residues. The CDR3 DNA reads as TGTGCCAGCAGCCCCACCGTCGGGGAGGGGAATCAGCCCCAGCATTTT. This translates into CASSPTVGEGNQPQHF.

This clone has only a few counts. V gene TRBV7-2 combines with J gene TRBJ1-5, with 7 bases matching TRBD1. The germline V gene has CDR1 SGHTA and CDR2 FQGNSA. The CDR3 runs 16 residues. V was pared by 6 bases and J by 2 bases, with 10 bases of the junction left unmatched. CDR3 protein: CASSPQGTVRNQPQHF. The CDR3 nucleotides read TGTGCCAGCAGTCCACAGGGGACGGTTCGCAATCAGCCCCAGCATTTT.

Only a few counts were recorded for this clone. This chain uses TRBV11-2 with TRBJ2-2; 7 bases are a match to TRBD2. The junction had 4 bases not matched to a gene; V was cut back by 7 bases and J by 2 bases. Germline lookup yields CDR1 SGHAT and CDR2 FQNNGV. The CDR3 runs to 14 residues. The CDR3 loop reads CASTPGLNTGELFF. CDR3 in DNA: TGTGCCAGCACCCCGGGACTAAACACCGGGGAGCTGTTTTTT. The whole variable domain, remainder taken from reference TRBV11-2 and TRBJ2-2, is EAGVAQSPRYKIIEKRQSVAFWCNPISGHATLYWYQQILGQGPKLLIQFQNNGVVDDSQLPKDRFSAERLKGVDSTLKIQPAKLEDSAVYLCASTPGLNTGELFFGEGSRLTVL.

The chain employs TRBV9 and TRBJ2-7; 10 bases map to TRBD2. J was trimmed by 7 bases and V by 4 bases; bases with no gene match: 11. The CDR3 sequence is 15 residues long. Per germline, CDR1 SGDLS and CDR2 YYNGEE. CDR3 DNA: TGTGCCAGCAGCACCTGGGGAGCGGGAGGGGGTGAGCAGTACTTC. It specifies CASSTWGAGGGEQYF.